This T cell receptor (beta chain) was found in a study of T cell repertoires in cytomegalovirus infection. This CDR3 region has 16 residues. Germline V lookup: CDR1 SGHDN, CDR2 FVKESK. Trimming took off 0 bases at V and 5 bases at J, with 15 bases between the two ends. Notes on the study in general: Dominating the ex vivo response were TCR beta clonotypes that were CMV-specific and HLA-C-restricted.

From the reads, TCRdb called clonotypes with MiXCR, one entry per CDR3 protein. The profile covers under 600,000 distinct CDR3 sequences, with approximately 15% appearing a single time and around 25% taken by the ten largest. To note about this clonotype: As yet, its antigen is unknown.

The receptor comes from a human donor in good health (CMV status not recorded). Some clones in this sample may be carry-over from other donors' samples. The chain employs TRBV14 and TRBJ2-3; D gene uncertain. The specimen sequenced was CD8+ T cells from PBMCs. CDR3 protein: CASSQDHRTVLDTQYF. Written as DNA, the CDR3 is TGTGCCAGCAGCCAAGATCATAGGACGGTTCTAGATACGCAGTATTTT.